This record looks at one TCR beta chain sequence and its context. The antigen is not known. The data stem from a study of cytomegalovirus exposure and HLA in healthy donors. The CDR3 has 15 residues. Trimming took 0 bases from V and 3 from J, leaving 12 bases between them. CDR1 is LGHNT and CDR2 is FRNRAP in the germline V gene. The PCR used 60 Vbeta and 13 Jbeta primers. Only in-frame clones appear in the TCRdb table, and some are missing; sequencing was by immunoSEQ multiplex PCR. This table holds 110,000 to 150,000 clones, around 76% found once. Study outcomes and limitations: Sequencing likely produced, as an artifact, a cluster of highly shared sequence variants. Later analysis demonstrated an association between a missense DCLRE1C variant and TCR beta V- and J-gene trimming. A later analysis linked 16,951 TCR beta sequences to HLA alleles at 0.05 false discovery rate.

V usage is TRBV12-5 and J usage is TRBJ2-7; D is unclear. This TCR was recovered from a man aged 18-30 years in good health and CMV-seronegative. Sequencing used PBMCs. In DNA form, the CDR3 reads TGTGCTAGTGGTTTGGTACCGAGGCATCTCTACGAGCAGTACTTC. Its protein product is CASGLVPRHLYEQYF.